The 27 T cell receptor beta chains listed next were all sequenced from one sample in a study of T cell responses to AZD1222 COVID-19 vaccine. TCRdb's copy holds only in-frame clones and misses some; the assay was immunoSEQ multiplex PCR. Among tens of thousands of clones listed, roughly nine tenths were seen once. The sequences come from peripheral blood, collected on day 0 of AZD1222 vaccination. Receptors were obtained from an adult in good health.

The chain couples TRBV4-1 to TRBJ2-3; 9 nucleotides agree with TRBD2. This CDR3 comprises 17 residues. V gave up 4 bases and J gave up 5 bases; unmatched junction bases: 13. Germline V gene lookup returns CDR1 MGHRA and CDR2 YSYEKL. The DNA of the CDR3 is TGCGCCAGCAGCCGATTTTCAGCTAGCGGGATTGGAGATACGCAGTATTTT. Translated: CASSRFSASGIGDTQYF.

This clone was found once. The genes are TRBV3-1 (or the pseudogene TRBV3-2) and TRBJ2-7, with 11 bases that match TRBD1. Per germline, CDR1 LGHDT and CDR2 YNNKEL (reference sequence). CDR3 length: 15 amino acids. The junction had 4 bases not matched to a gene; V was cut back by 4 bases and J by 2 bases. DNA of the CDR3: TGTGCCAGCAGCCTTCTGGGACAGGGGGCCTACGAGCAGTACTTC. It yields the protein CASSLLGQGAYEQYF.

This sequence joins TRBV2 and TRBJ1-4; 7 nucleotides line up with TRBD1. The germline gives CDR1 SNHLY, CDR2 FYNNEI. Trimming cost V 4 bases and J 3 bases; bases outside gene matches: 8. The CDR3 spans 16 residues. CDR3 protein: CASSVTGAAANEKLFF. CDR3 nucleotides: TGTGCCAGCAGTGTTACAGGGGCCGCAGCTAATGAAAAACTGTTTTTT.

The chain combines TRBV7-9 with TRBJ1-1; D is uncertain. The germline CDR1 and CDR2 sequences are SEHNR and FQNEAQ (reference sequence). The CDR3 is 14 residues long. V was pared by 3 bases and J by 0 bases, with 8 bases between. The CDR3 loop reads CASSLVSLNTEAFF. The CDR3 DNA is TGTGCCAGCAGCTTGGTCAGTCTGAACACTGAAGCTTTCTTT.

V is TRBV5-1 and J is TRBJ1-1; TRBD1 aligns across 9 bases. Germline CDR1 reads SGHRS; CDR2 reads YFSETQ. V lost 1 base, J lost 4 bases, and 5 bases stayed unmatched. CDR3 length: 15 residues. This CDR3 is CASSLLDRGGTEAFF. As DNA, the CDR3 is TGCGCCAGCAGCTTGTTGGACAGGGGCGGCACTGAAGCTTTCTTT.

The rearrangement joins TRBV7-2 to TRBJ1-2; 9 bases are a match to TRBD1. The length of the CDR3 is 17 residues. CDR1 is SGHTA, CDR2 FQGNSA, per germline. The junction had 8 bases not matched to a gene; V was cut back by 0 bases and J by 3 bases. CDR3 coding DNA: TGTGCCAGCAGCTTAGCAACAGGGGGCGGAAGGGACTATGGCTACACCTTC. Translation gives CASSLATGGGRDYGYTF.

V gene TRBV6-2 or TRBV6-3 combines with J gene TRBJ2-1; 10 bases fit TRBD2. The length of the CDR3 is 16 residues. Germline trimming cut 0 bases from V and 7 bases from J; bases unmatched to any gene: 6. Looked up from germline, CDR1 is MNHEY and CDR2 is SVGEGT. CDR3 region: CASSYSLAGESNEQFF. Here the CDR3 DNA reads TGTGCCAGCAGTTACTCTCTAGCGGGAGAATCGAATGAGCAGTTCTTC.

The chain carries TRBV19 and TRBJ2-2, with 8 bases lining up with TRBD1. The CDR3 consists of 18 residues. From germline, CDR1 is LNHDA and CDR2 SQIVND (reference sequence). V was pared by 5 bases and J by 4 bases, with 15 bases of the junction left unmatched. CDR3: CASSSLRQGTSGTGELFF. The CDR3 nucleotides are TGTGCCAGTAGTTCCTTAAGACAGGGGACATCGGGCACCGGGGAGCTGTTTTTT.

This rearrangement joins TRBV5-4 to TRBJ2-7; 9 positions agree with TRBD2. The germline gives CDR1 SGHNT, CDR2 YYREEE (reference sequence). V lost 0 bases, J lost 9 bases, and 10 bases stayed unmatched. This CDR3 has 15 residues. The CDR3 here is CASSLGGTSPTGQYF. The CDR3 bases are TGTGCCAGCAGCTTGGGGGGGACTAGCCCGACGGGGCAGTACTTC.

The J gene is TRBJ2-5, the V gene TRBV6-5, with 9 bases identical to TRBD1. The CDR3 loop spans 13 amino acids. Germline lookup yields CDR1 MNHEY and CDR2 SVGAGI. The J segment lost 5 bases and the V segment lost 6 bases, leaving 4 bases of the junction unmatched. In DNA, the CDR3 is TGTGCCAGCAGCCCGGACAGGGGCGAGACCCAGTACTTC. Translated: CASSPDRGETQYF.

The chain employs TRBV6-6 and TRBJ2-2; D might be TRBD2 (6 bases). Germline CDR1 is MNHNY and CDR2 is SVGAGI (reference sequence). This CDR3 spans 13 amino acids. V lost 4 bases and J lost 10, with 13 bases in between. CDR3 protein: CASSSSETVELFF. The CDR3 DNA follows: TGTGCCAGCAGTTCTAGCGAGACGGTGGAGCTGTTTTTT.

This clone appeared once. This chain connects TRBV6-2 or TRBV6-3 to TRBJ2-7, with D perhaps matching TRBD1 (6 bases). Deletions cut 7 bases from V and 2 bases from J, with 15 bases between. In germline, CDR1 is MNHEY, CDR2 SVGEGT. The CDR3 runs 14 residues. CDR3: CASNPTGLTYEQYF. CDR3 sequence (DNA): TGTGCCAGCAACCCGACAGGCTTAACCTACGAGCAGTACTTC.

This chain connects TRBV10-3 to TRBJ1-5; D is possibly TRBD1 (5 bases). V was trimmed by 3 bases and J by 2 bases, leaving 5 bases between them. Per the germline V gene, CDR1 is ENHRY and CDR2 is SYGVKD. The CDR3 consists of 13 residues. CDR3 bases: TGTGCCATCAGTGACAGGGGCAATCAGCCCCAGCATTTT. This translates into CAISDRGNQPQHF.

The chain carries TRBV7-9 and TRBJ1-2; a weak D match, TRBD1 (6 bases). V gave up 5 bases and J gave up 8 bases, with 18 bases separating them. From germline, CDR1 is SEHNR and CDR2 FQNEAQ (reference sequence). The CDR3 runs 14 residues. The CDR3 nucleotides read TGTGCCAGCAGCCCCCCCCTACCCCAGGGGGGCTACACCTTC. Protein sequence: CASSPPLPQGGYTF.

The chain couples TRBV7-2 to TRBJ2-7; no reliable D call. CDR1 and CDR2 from the germline V gene are SGHTA and FQGNSA. The V gene lost 0 bases and the J gene lost 4 bases, with 7 bases spanning the gap. This CDR3 is built from 13 residues. CDR3 DNA: TGTGCCAGCAGCTTAGCACCGGAATACGAGCAGTACTTC. Amino acid sequence: CASSLAPEYEQYF.

The rearrangement links TRBV5-4 to TRBJ1-3, with D tentatively TRBD1 (6 bases). Germline CDR1 reads SGHNT; CDR2 reads YYREEE (reference sequence). V was shortened by 2 bases and J by 1 base, with 7 bases between the two germline ends. There are 14 residues in the CDR3. The CDR3 DNA sequence: TGTGCCAGCAGCTTACAGGGATCTGGAAACACCATATATTTT. This encodes CASSLQGSGNTIYF.

The CDR3 sequence: CSADDNYEQYF. The DNA for the CDR3 is TGCAGTGCGGACGATAACTACGAGCAGTACTTC. The rearrangement uses TRBV20-1 and TRBJ2-7; unclear D gene. This CDR3 has 11 residues. The V gene lost 6 bases and the J gene lost 3 bases, with 9 bases spanning the gap. The germline CDR1 and CDR2 sequences are DFQATT and SNEGSKA (reference sequence).

This chain uses TRBV30 with TRBJ2-1; 9 positions agree with TRBD2. The J segment lost 7 bases and the V segment lost 2 bases, leaving 6 bases of the junction unmatched. The length of the CDR3 is 14 residues. The V gene's germline CDR1 is GTSNPN and CDR2 SVGIG (reference sequence). Written as DNA, the CDR3 is TGTGCCTGGAGTAAGGGACTAGCAGGGAATGAGCAGTTCTTC. Translating it yields CAWSKGLAGNEQFF.

The genes are TRBV21-1 and TRBJ1-3; the DNA was not compared with TRBD1, the D call given in the table. TRBV21-1 is listed as a pseudogene. The CDR3 sequence is 15 residues long. The CDR3 is CASSRGQGKGNTIYF. The CDR3 nucleotides read TGTGCCAGCAGCAGAGGACAGGGAAAAGGAAACACCATATATTTT.

The J gene is TRBJ2-7, the V gene TRBV25-1; D is uncertain. The CDR3 runs 13 residues. V dropped 1 base and J dropped 2 bases, with 6 bases sitting between them. Germline CDR1 is MGHDK and CDR2 is SYGVNS. The CDR3 DNA reads as TGTGCCAGCAGTGAATTCGGAACCTACGAGCAGTACTTC. This encodes CASSEFGTYEQYF.

The chain employs TRBV25-1 and TRBJ2-2; 13 positions agree with TRBD2. This CDR3 contains 15 residues. V gave up 5 bases and J gave up 5 bases; unmatched junction bases: 2. Germline CDR1 is MGHDK and CDR2 is SYGVNS. The CDR3 sequence is CASSQTSGRTGELFF. The DNA of the CDR3 is TGTGCCAGCAGTCAGACTAGCGGGAGGACCGGGGAGCTGTTTTTT.

The chain carries TRBV15 and TRBJ1-2; the D is unclear. The V and J ends lost 1 base and 4 bases respectively, with 10 bases between them. The length of the CDR3 is 14 residues. Per germline, CDR1 LNHNV and CDR2 YYDKDF (reference sequence). The DNA of the CDR3 is TGTGCCACCAGCAGAGTTGTCTTCGGCTATGGCTACACCTTC. Amino acids: CATSRVVFGYGYTF.

The chain uses TRBV6-2 or TRBV6-3 and TRBJ2-1, with TRBD1 identical over 11 bases. Germline CDR1 MNHEY, CDR2 SVGEGT. The CDR3 spans 21 residues. The V and J ends lost 6 bases and 0 bases, in that order; junction bases with no gene match: 19. CDR3: CASSLDPRTGGRVSSYNEQFF. The CDR3 DNA reads as TGTGCCAGCAGCCTCGACCCGAGGACAGGGGGCAGGGTGAGCTCCTACAATGAGCAGTTCTTC.

The chain has TRBV6-5 and TRBJ2-7, with 14 bases that match TRBD2. CDR1 and CDR2 (germline): MNHEY, SVGAGI. V shed 6 bases and J 6 bases; nucleotides not matched to a gene: 4. The CDR3 runs to 14 residues. The CDR3 DNA follows: TGTGCCAGCAGGGGACTAGCGGGAGATTCCGAGCAGTACTTC. Its translation is CASRGLAGDSEQYF.

V is TRBV7-8 and J is TRBJ2-6; 12 nucleotides line up with TRBD2. Losses at the gene ends were 5 bases for V and 0 bases for J; bases not matched to a gene: 14. This CDR3 region has 21 residues. Per germline, CDR1 SGHVS and CDR2 FQNEAQ. CDR3 sequence: CASSPAWSSGRESSGANVLTF. In nucleotides, the CDR3 is TGTGCCAGCAGCCCTGCTTGGTCTAGCGGGAGGGAGAGCTCTGGGGCCAACGTCCTGACTTTC.

This sequence joins TRBV7-6 and TRBJ2-7; 8 bases align to TRBD2. The length of the CDR3 is 16 residues. In germline, CDR1 is SGHVS, CDR2 FNYEAQ. Germline trimming cut 4 bases from V and 0 bases from J; bases unmatched to any gene: 8. CDR3 amino acids: CASSSEWSGSSYEQYF. The CDR3 DNA sequence: TGTGCCAGCAGCTCCGAATGGAGCGGGAGCTCCTACGAGCAGTACTTC. Full variable domain (remainder filled in from reference TRBV7-6 and TRBJ2-7): GAGVSQSPRYKVTKRGQDVALRCDPISGHVSLYWYRQALGQGPEFLTYFNYEAQQDKSGLPNDRFSAERPEGSISTLTIQRTEQRDSAMYRCASSSEWSGSSYEQYFGPGTRLTVT.

The chain has TRBV6-4 and TRBJ2-2, with D tentatively TRBD1 or TRBD2 (5 bases each). This CDR3 comprises 16 residues. V lost 3 bases and J lost 6, with 17 bases in between. Germline V gene sequence: CDR1 MRHNA, CDR2 SNTAGT. In DNA form, the CDR3 reads TGTGCCAGCAGTGAGGGTGGGACCAACCTGGCCGGGGAGCTGTTTTTT. It encodes CASSEGGTNLAGELFF.